Reported below is one TCR beta chain. Its matching antigen is unknown. V was trimmed by 0 bases and J by 5 bases, leaving 12 bases between them. Looked up from germline, CDR1 is SGDLS and CDR2 is YYNGEE. CDR3 length: 15 amino acids. The data stem from a study of T cell responses to AZD1222 COVID-19 vaccine. Study context: Pooled samples include second doses given at about 4 or 12 weeks. General study findings and limits: At study baseline, merely five or six AZD1222 recipients were seropositive. Spike-specific TCR breadth and depth rose after two AZD1222 doses.

Clones were sequenced by immunoSEQ multiplex PCR, and TCRdb holds only the in-frame ones, with some missing. The sample has roughly 160,000 clones; 75% to 95% are singletons. This receptor was identified in an adult in good health. Here the sequenced sample was peripheral blood, taken on day 0 of AZD1222 vaccination. The rearrangement joins TRBV9 to TRBJ1-5; no clear D. CDR3 DNA sequence: TGTGCCAGCAGCGTAGGATCGGGAGCCCATCAGCCCCAGCATTTT. Amino acids: CASSVGSGAHQPQHF.